These 18 T cell receptor beta chains came from one sample sequenced in a study of blood T cell repertoires in COVID-19 (TCRdb year 2020). Library prep was done by the immunoSEQ multiplex PCR assay. TCRdb obtained this table from immuneACCESS and retained in-frame rearrangements with V and J assigned. These tables miss some clones; where compared with another copy, unresolved V genes account for less than half of the shortfall, and the remainder is unexplained. Across this sample there are 200,000 to 250,000 clones, with about 83% seen only once. 9% to 15% of the sample lies in the top ten. Sequenced input: peripheral blood. Receptors originate from a man older than 75 with acute or convalescent COVID-19.

Remarks on this clone: A junction end diverges from the germline sequence, so it may reflect a read error. The chain combines TRBV20-1 with TRBJ2-3, with 8 bases identical to TRBD2. The germline V gene encodes CDR1 DFQATT and CDR2 SNEGSKA (reference sequence). CDR3 length: 11 residues. The CDR3 DNA is TGCAGTGCTAGAGAGCGGGGGGCAATGGATTTT. Residues: CSARERGAMDF.

This sequence joins TRBV5-4 and TRBJ2-7; possible D gene TRBD2, 6 bases. The V end was cut by 4 bases, the J end by 0 bases, with 11 bases between. Germline CDR1 and CDR2: SGHNT and YYREEE (reference sequence). The CDR3 contains 14 residues. This CDR3 reads CASSAQRASYEQYF. Here the CDR3 DNA reads TGTGCCAGCAGCGCCCAGCGGGCCTCCTACGAGCAGTACTTC.

A single count supports this clone. The gene calls are TRBV5-1 and TRBJ2-1; the D is unclear. V lost 4 bases to trimming and J lost 0 bases, with 11 bases between them. Germline values: CDR1 SGHRS, CDR2 YFSETQ. The CDR3 loop spans 15 amino acids. The CDR3 sequence: CASSPKVSSYNEQFF. The CDR3 nucleotides read TGCGCCAGCAGCCCAAAAGTCAGCTCCTACAATGAGCAGTTCTTC.

The V gene is TRBV7-9, the J gene TRBJ1-1; D is undetermined. CDR1 SEHNR and CDR2 FQNEAQ come from the germline V gene (reference sequence). The length of the CDR3 is 14 residues. V dropped 2 bases and J dropped 3 bases, with 10 bases sitting between them. The CDR3 DNA is TGTGCCAGCAGCTTAAAGAGACACCACACTGAAGCTTTCTTT. This sequence encodes CASSLKRHHTEAFF.

The chain joins TRBV19 to TRBJ2-3, with a tentative D call TRBD1 (5 bases). Germline values: CDR1 LNHDA, CDR2 SQIVND (reference sequence). The ends were cut back, 3 bases at V and 6 bases at J, with 16 bases in the middle. The CDR3 has 15 residues. CDR3 region: CASSIWGSQADTQYF. The CDR3 bases are TGTGCCAGTAGTATTTGGGGTTCACAGGCGGATACGCAGTATTTT. Together with reference TRBV19 and TRBJ2-3, the CDR3 gives the full variable domain: DGGITQSPKYLFRKEGQNVTLSCEQNLNHDAMYWYRQDPGQGLRLIYYSQIVNDFQKGDIAEGYSVSREKKESFPLTVTSAQKNPTAFYLCASSIWGSQADTQYFGPGTRLTVL.

The chain is built from TRBV5-1 and TRBJ1-1; TRBD1 is a possible D gene (5 bases). The CDR3 consists of 16 residues. Between the trimmed V and J ends, which lost 4 bases and 5 bases, there was a span of 21 bases. Germline CDR1 reads SGHRS; CDR2 reads YFSETQ. The CDR3 loop reads CASSQGGGNEYTEAFF. CDR3 coding DNA: TGCGCCAGCAGCCAGGGAGGTGGGAATGAGTATACTGAAGCTTTCTTT.

The CDR3 DNA follows: TGTGCCAGAAGCTTGTTTGAGGCCAGGGGGCGCGGTCAGCCCCAGCATTTT. Translated, it gives CARSLFEARGRGQPQHF. The chain employs TRBV5-3 and TRBJ1-5, with 8 bases identical to TRBD1. TRBV5-3 is identified as an open reading frame with a role that is uncertain. Germline trimming cut 1 base from V and 6 bases from J; bases unmatched to any gene: 12. The CDR3 sequence is 17 residues long.

The chain carries TRBV5-4 and TRBJ2-1; 8 bases align to TRBD2. Germline loops: CDR1 SGHNT, CDR2 YYREEE (reference sequence). J was trimmed by 7 bases and V by 4 bases; bases with no gene match: 7. The CDR3 is 14 residues long. This CDR3 is CASSPRTSRNEQFF. The CDR3 nucleotides are TGTGCCAGCAGCCCACGGACTAGCAGGAATGAGCAGTTCTTC. Full variable domain (rest looked up from reference TRBV5-4 and TRBJ2-1): ETGVTQSPTHLIKTRGQQVTLRCSSQSGHNTVSWYQQALGQGPQFIFQYYREEENGRGNFPPRFSGLQFPNYSSELNVNALELDDSALYLCASSPRTSRNEQFFGPGTRLTVL.

Of note for this clone: The sample contains more than one DNA sequence encoding this CDR3. The chain links TRBV7-8 to TRBJ1-1, with D maybe TRBD1 (5 bases). Looked up from germline, CDR1 is SGHVS and CDR2 is FQNEAQ. V lost 5 bases and J 4 bases, leaving 20 bases between the germline ends. This CDR3 spans 16 amino acids. CDR3 loop: CASSRPGFGRGTEAFF. The CDR3 coding sequence is TGTGCCAGCAGCCGACCAGGGTTTGGAAGAGGCACTGAAGCTTTCTTT.

The chain couples TRBV7-3 to TRBJ1-5, with a weak D call TRBD1 (6 bases). The V gene's germline CDR1 is SGHTA and CDR2 FQGTGA. The CDR3 consists of 17 residues. Trimming took off 4 bases at V and 0 bases at J, with 16 bases between the two ends. The CDR3: CASSSPRTAYSNQPQHF. CDR3 DNA sequence: TGTGCCAGCAGCTCCCCCCGGACAGCTTATAGCAATCAGCCCCAGCATTTT.

The V gene is TRBV19, the J gene TRBJ2-2; 7 positions agree with TRBD2. This CDR3 is 14 amino acids long. Per the germline V gene, CDR1 is LNHDA and CDR2 is SQIVND (reference sequence). V gave up 9 bases and J gave up 4 bases; unmatched junction bases: 8. CDR3 in amino acids: CARPTPGGTGELFF. CDR3 nucleotide sequence: TGTGCCAGGCCGACCCCGGGGGGCACCGGGGAGCTGTTTTTT.

Comment on this clone: Other DNA sequences of this sample code for an identical CDR3. V and J are TRBV18 and TRBJ1-4, with TRBD1 as a possible D gene (5 bases). Germline values: CDR1 KGHSH, CDR2 LQKENI. The CDR3 consists of 14 residues. V dropped 3 bases and J dropped 2 bases, with 7 bases sitting between them. The CDR3 bases are TGTGCCAGCTCACCGGACACGACTAATGAAAAACTGTTTTTT. Residues: CASSPDTTNEKLFF.

This clone is a singleton in its sample. The J gene is TRBJ2-5, the V gene TRBV4-2, with D tentatively TRBD1 (5 bases). This CDR3 comprises 16 residues. The germline gives CDR1 LGHNA, CDR2 YNFKEQ. Trimming took 1 base from V and 8 from J, leaving 20 bases between them. CDR3 sequence: CASSQVGQGVGLTQYF. For the CDR3, the DNA is TGTGCCAGCAGCCAAGTAGGTCAGGGTGTTGGGTTAACCCAGTACTTC.

The chain joins TRBV7-2 to TRBJ2-7; D might be TRBD1 (6 bases). The CDR3 is made up of 13 amino acids. Trimming shortened V by 5 bases and J by 3 bases, and 11 bases separated the two germline ends. CDR1 is SGHTA, CDR2 FQGNSA, per germline. CDR3 DNA: TGTGCCAGCAGCCAGAGACAGGTCTACGAGCAGTACTTC. It is translated as CASSQRQVYEQYF.

V is TRBV28 and J is TRBJ2-2; D may be TRBD2 (7 bases). This CDR3 comprises 16 residues. Germline values: CDR1 MDHEN, CDR2 SYDVKM. V was clipped by 5 bases and J by 4 bases, with 17 bases between them. The CDR3 DNA reads TGTGCCAGCAGTCCCGGGGGGACACCCCGCACCGGGGAGCTGTTTTTT. Encoded protein: CASSPGGTPRTGELFF.

V is TRBV20-1 and J is TRBJ2-1; no clear D gene. The CDR3 covers 11 residues. The V gene lost 3 bases and the J gene lost 5 bases, with 5 bases spanning the gap. Germline V gives CDR1 DFQATT, CDR2 SNEGSKA (reference sequence). CDR3 DNA sequence: TGCAGTGCTAGTTTCAACAATGAGCAGTTCTTC. This encodes CSASFNNEQFF.

The chain carries TRBV28 and TRBJ1-1, with a tentative D call TRBD1 (5 bases). The CDR3 is 12 amino acids. The germline V and J ends were trimmed by 1 base and 9 bases, with 9 bases remaining between them. CDR1 MDHEN and CDR2 SYDVKM come from the germline V gene. The CDR3 spells CASSLSPGQAFF. The CDR3 nucleotides read TGTGCCAGCAGTTTATCGCCAGGGCAAGCTTTCTTT.

The genes are TRBV27 and TRBJ1-2; D may be TRBD1 (5 bases). This CDR3 spans 13 amino acids. Germline CDR1 is MNHEY and CDR2 is SMNVEV (reference sequence). V lost 2 bases and J 4 bases, leaving 8 bases between the germline ends. CDR3 coding DNA: TGTGCCAGCAGTTTAGCAGGGCGCTATGGCTACACCTTC. Its protein is CASSLAGRYGYTF.